The 22 T cell receptor beta chains presented below share a single source sample, sequenced in a study of cytomegalovirus exposure and HLA in healthy donors. In the PCR, 60 Vbeta and 13 Jbeta primers were used. The method was immunoSEQ multiplex PCR; TCRdb's version includes in-frame clones alone and lacks a portion of them. The sample yields more than 110,000 clones, around 82% seen once. The sequenced sample was PBMCs. The receptors derive from a man in his forties in good health and CMV-seropositive.

A few counts support this clone. The gene calls are TRBV6-5 and TRBJ1-4, with 10 bases aligning to TRBD1. This CDR3 region has 14 residues. The ends lost 5 bases at V and 10 bases at J; junction bases unmatched: 7. Per the germline V gene, CDR1 is MNHEY and CDR2 is SVGAGI. The CDR3 nucleotides read TGTGCCAGCAGTCCCGGGACAGGGGCCACAAAACTGTTTTTT. Translating gives CASSPGTGATKLFF.

In DNA, the CDR3 is TGTGCCAGCAGCTTAGTGGACAGTTCGAGCTCTGGAAACACCATATATTTT. This translates into CASSLVDSSSSGNTIYF. The V call is TRBV9, the J call TRBJ1-3; possible D gene TRBD1, 6 bases. Trimming stripped 4 bases from V and 0 bases from J, with 17 bases between. Germline CDR1 and CDR2: SGDLS and YYNGEE. The CDR3 extends over 17 amino acids.

The gene calls are TRBV7-2 and TRBJ1-1; D is uncertain. The germline V and J ends were trimmed by 1 base and 1 base, with 13 bases remaining between them. Germline lookup yields CDR1 SGHTA and CDR2 FQGNSA. The CDR3 extends over 16 amino acids. The CDR3 spells CASSLVRFRRNTEAFF. DNA for the CDR3: TGTGCCAGCAGCTTAGTTCGCTTTCGCAGGAACACTGAAGCTTTCTTT.

CDR3 protein: CASSLFTVNTGELFF. In DNA form, the CDR3 reads TGTGCCAGCAGCTTATTCACAGTGAACACCGGGGAGCTGTTTTTT. This chain uses TRBV7-8 with TRBJ2-2; D is uncertain. The ends were cut back, 2 bases at V and 1 base at J, with 8 bases in the middle. CDR1 is SGHVS, CDR2 FQNEAQ, per germline. CDR3 length equals 15 residues. Complete variable domain (other parts from reference TRBV7-8 and TRBJ2-2): GAGVSQSPRYKVAKRGQDVALRCDPISGHVSLFWYQQALGQGPEFLTYFQNEAQLDKSGLPSDRFFAERPEGSVSTLKIQRTQQEDSAVYLCASSLFTVNTGELFFGEGSRLTVL.

J is TRBJ2-3 and V is TRBV4-2, with 9 bases identical to TRBD1. From germline, CDR1 is LGHNA and CDR2 YNFKEQ. The V and J ends lost 3 bases and 0 bases, in that order; junction bases with no gene match: 4. This CDR3 spans 16 amino acids. The chain's CDR3 is CASSQEDRGSTDTQYF. CDR3 nucleotides: TGTGCCAGCAGCCAGGAGGACAGGGGTAGCACAGATACGCAGTATTTT.

This sequence joins TRBV29-1 and TRBJ2-2, with D unresolved. V was clipped by 4 bases and J by 6 bases, with 9 bases between them. Looked up from germline, CDR1 is SQVTM and CDR2 is ANQGSEA. The CDR3 has 12 residues. The CDR3 sequence is CSVASGAGELFF. DNA for the CDR3: TGCAGCGTTGCTTCGGGTGCCGGGGAGCTGTTTTTT.

The gene calls are TRBV5-1 and TRBJ2-7; maybe TRBD2 (5 bases). V was cut by 5 bases and J by 4 bases, with 16 bases left in between. CDR1 and CDR2 from the germline V gene are SGHRS and YFSETQ. This CDR3 comprises 14 residues. The CDR3 region has the DNA TGCGCCAGCAGAAACCCCACGAGGAGGTACGAGCAGTACTTC. Translation gives CASRNPTRRYEQYF.

This chain connects TRBV28 to TRBJ2-1; 7 bases line up with TRBD1. The V and J ends lost 5 bases and 0 bases, in that order; junction bases with no gene match: 7. Germline V CDR1 and CDR2: MDHEN, SYDVKM. The CDR3 consists of 16 residues. The DNA of the CDR3 is TGTGCCAGCAGTCCCGGACAGGTTAACTCCTACAATGAGCAGTTCTTC. Translation: CASSPGQVNSYNEQFF.

The V and J genes are TRBV18 and TRBJ1-4, with D hard to call. In germline, CDR1 is KGHSH, CDR2 LQKENI. This CDR3 spans 13 amino acids. The V and J ends lost 3 bases and 8 bases respectively, with 10 bases between them. DNA of the CDR3: TGTGCCAGCTCACCGGGTGGCGGAGAAAAACTGTTTTTT. Translated: CASSPGGGEKLFF.

The chain links TRBV29-1 to TRBJ1-2; D is unclear. Germline V gene sequence: CDR1 SQVTM, CDR2 ANQGSEA. V was shortened by 3 bases and J by 8 bases, with 16 bases between the two germline ends. The CDR3 loop spans 13 amino acids. CDR3 amino acids: CSVENPERSGYTF. CDR3 DNA: TGCAGCGTTGAGAATCCCGAGAGGTCGGGCTACACCTTC.

The chain uses TRBV5-6 and TRBJ2-5, with D maybe TRBD1 (6 bases). Trimming removed 6 bases at V and 2 bases at J, with 23 bases between. CDR1 is SGHDT, CDR2 YYEEEE, per germline. The CDR3 is 17 residues long. In DNA form, the CDR3 reads TGTGCCAGCAACCCAAGGGAAACAGGGCGTTTTCAAGAGACCCAGTACTTC. Its translation: CASNPRETGRFQETQYF.

V gene TRBV29-1 combines with J gene TRBJ1-1; TRBD1 matches at 7 bases. V was clipped by 6 bases and J by 2 bases; unmatched bases: 6. CDR1 SQVTM and CDR2 ANQGSEA come from the germline V gene. There are 13 residues in the CDR3. This chain's CDR3 is CSVVQGTNTEAFF. CDR3 bases: TGCAGCGTGGTACAGGGGACCAACACTGAAGCTTTCTTT.

A single count supports this clone. V usage is TRBV7-8 and J usage is TRBJ2-5, with 10 bases fitting TRBD1. Germline lookup yields CDR1 SGHVS and CDR2 FQNEAQ. After removal of 6 bases from V and 5 bases from J, the junction contained 9 bases not matched to a gene. This CDR3 has 15 residues. CDR3 sequence (DNA): TGTGCCAGCAGAAGGGACAGGGGAAAGGGGGAGACCCAGTACTTC. This gives the protein CASRRDRGKGETQYF. The full variable domain, its missing parts supplied by reference TRBV7-8 and TRBJ2-5, is GAGVSQSPRYKVAKRGQDVALRCDPISGHVSLFWYQQALGQGPEFLTYFQNEAQLDKSGLPSDRFFAERPEGSVSTLKIQRTQQEDSAVYLCASRRDRGKGETQYFGPGTRLLVL.

The V call is TRBV4-3, the J call TRBJ1-1; possible D gene TRBD1, 5 bases. The CDR3 spans 15 residues. V was trimmed by 2 bases and J by 2 bases, leaving 12 bases between them. Germline V lookup: CDR1 LGHNA, CDR2 YSLEER. The CDR3 DNA follows: TGCGCCAGCAGCCAATACGACAGAGCTAACACTGAAGCTTTCTTT. Its translation: CASSQYDRANTEAFF.

This chain links TRBV27 with TRBJ2-7; D gene uncertain. This CDR3 is 13 amino acids long. Trimming stripped 11 bases from V and 1 base from J, with 15 bases between. Germline CDR1 MNHEY, CDR2 SMNVEV (reference sequence). CDR3 nucleotide sequence: TGTGCCCCTTTGAACACAGTGTCCTACGAGCAGTACTTC. Translation: CAPLNTVSYEQYF.

The chain has TRBV6-5 and TRBJ2-7; D is perhaps TRBD1 (5 bases). There are 15 residues in the CDR3. Germline CDR1 reads MNHEY; CDR2 reads SVGAGI. Trimming removed 2 bases at V and 0 bases at J, with 11 bases between. The CDR3 spells CASSYRGSGSYEQYF. The CDR3, as DNA: TGTGCCAGCAGTTACAGGGGTTCGGGCTCCTACGAGCAGTACTTC.

This chain connects TRBV6-5 to TRBJ1-4, with TRBD1 matching over 8 bases. This CDR3 contains 16 residues. Germline values: CDR1 MNHEY, CDR2 SVGAGI. V shed 0 bases and J 4 bases; nucleotides not matched to a gene: 4. The CDR3 here is CASSYSTGAINEKLFF. CDR3 bases: TGTGCCAGCAGTTACTCGACAGGGGCTATTAATGAAAAACTGTTTTTT.

The sample holds many counts of this clone. In DNA, the CDR3 is TGTGCCAGCAGCTTAAGGGGACTAACCAACAATGAGCAGTTCTTC. It yields the protein CASSLRGLTNNEQFF. The V gene is TRBV7-9, the J gene TRBJ2-1; 7 nucleotides match TRBD2. CDR3 size: 15 residues. The V gene end was trimmed by 2 bases and the J gene end by 5 bases; junction bases not matched to a gene: 6. Germline V gives CDR1 SEHNR, CDR2 FQNEAQ (reference sequence).

J is TRBJ2-1 and V is TRBV4-1; the D is unclear. The CDR3 runs to 15 residues. Deletions cut 0 bases from V and 2 bases from J, with 8 bases between. Looked up from germline, CDR1 is MGHRA and CDR2 is YSYEKL. The CDR3 is CASSQEGGPYNEQFF. The CDR3 DNA reads as TGCGCCAGCAGCCAAGAAGGCGGTCCCTACAATGAGCAGTTCTTC.

The chain couples TRBV4-3 to TRBJ2-7; 9 bases map to TRBD1. The CDR3 runs 16 residues. The V gene's germline CDR1 is LGHNA and CDR2 YSLEER. Losses at the gene ends were 0 bases for V and 4 bases for J; bases not matched to a gene: 7. CDR3 coding DNA: TGCGCCAGCAGCCAAGATCTCGGGACAGGGATTTACGAGCAGTACTTC. Its protein product is CASSQDLGTGIYEQYF.

This chain joins TRBV7-9 and TRBJ1-4; 7 nucleotides align to TRBD1. J gave up 6 bases and V 4 bases, and 5 bases lay outside the gene matches. This CDR3 has 14 residues. CDR1 and CDR2 from the germline V gene are SEHNR and FQNEAQ (reference sequence). CDR3 sequence (DNA): TGTGCCAGCAGCTACCGGGACAGCTATGAAAAACTGTTTTTT. Translation gives CASSYRDSYEKLFF.

V and J are TRBV5-6 and TRBJ1-2; D perhaps matches TRBD1 (5 bases). V lost 3 bases and J lost 9, with 9 bases in between. The CDR3 is made up of 11 amino acids. Germline V gene data show CDR1 as SGHDT and CDR2 as YYEEEE. In DNA form, the CDR3 reads TGTGCCAGCAGCTCCTACAGGAGCTACACCTTC. Translated, it gives CASSSYRSYTF.